This TCR beta chain was identified in a study of blood T cell repertoires in COVID-19. Whole-study context: The United States, Italy and Spain were the sources of the acute and convalescent COVID-19 samples. The analysed material was cDNA or gDNA that came from T cells, B-cell-depleted T cells, or PBMCs.

CDR3 length: 13 residues. The germline gives CDR1 LNHDA, CDR2 SQIVND (reference sequence). The V end was cut by 1 base, the J end by 5 bases, with 8 bases between. Authors' processing steps: Amplification of reference gene primers was used by the study to estimate nucleated cell counts. TCRdb's copy holds only in-frame clones and misses some; the assay was immunoSEQ multiplex PCR. V, J and clone size derive from that table, while D and trimming were established from the DNA sequence. There are about 79,000 clones in the sample; around 89% occur only once, and around 13% lies in the top ten. The rearrangement uses TRBV19 and TRBJ1-1; tentatively, D is TRBD1 (5 bases). The sequencing input was peripheral blood. This receptor was obtained from a man aged 65 to 79 with active or convalescent COVID-19. This chain's CDR3 is CASSIGQWTEAFF. The CDR3 DNA reads TGTGCCAGTAGTATAGGACAGTGGACTGAAGCTTTCTTT.